This TCR beta chain stems from a study of regulatory T cells in long-lasting Graves disease. Points from the study as a whole: Favoring TRBV28, TRBJ1-2 and TRBJ2-5 was a feature seen in persistent disease.

Time point here: newly diagnosed GD, antithyroid drugs for less than 3 months. The TCR library was made from RNA extracted from PBMCs. Worth noting for this clonotype: The target antigen is unknown.

Building of the TCR beta libraries involved iRepertoire HTBI primers and Arm-PCR of CDR3 regions. TCRdb called the multiplex PCR reads again in MiXCR, with one record for every CDR3 protein. The sample shows roughly 520,000 distinct CDR3 sequences, about 11% of them seen only once. There are 16 residues in the CDR3. J gave up 4 bases and V 1 base, and 8 bases lay outside the gene matches. Germline V lookup: CDR1 MDHEN, CDR2 SYDVKM. These same records also appear under a second study, on T cells in Graves' hyperthyroidism and ophthalmopathy.

The V call is TRBV28, the J call TRBJ2-3; 7 bases align to TRBD1. The starting material was peripheral blood mononuclear cells (PBMCs), obtained at new diagnosis, from a patient treated with antithyroid drugs. The clonotype originates from a woman aged 25 to 39 with Graves disease. The CDR3 here is CASSLSKTGMPDTQYF. The CDR3 region has the DNA TGTGCCAGCAGTTTATCCAAGACAGGGATGCCAGATACGCAGTATTTT.